Following are 24 T cell receptor beta chains from one sample sequenced in a study of OX40 agonist ivuxolimab in advanced cancers. The protocol was immunoSEQ multiplex PCR, while the TCRdb copy is restricted to in-frame clones and leaves out a portion. The table lists roughly 100,000 clones, less than 90% of them singletons. This material consisted of CD4+ or CD8+ T cells sorted from blood, taken in a trial of the OX40 agonist ivuxolimab. The receptors shown here come from an adult with an advanced solid tumor such as melanoma, head and neck, liver or kidney cancer.

The rearrangement uses TRBV7-2 and TRBJ2-7; D not resolved. The germline CDR1 and CDR2 sequences are SGHTA and FQGNSA. The V and J ends lost 1 base and 4 bases respectively, with 17 bases between them. CDR3 length: 16 amino acids. CDR3 residues: CASSLVNRRNFYEQYF. In DNA form, the CDR3 reads TGTGCCAGCAGCTTAGTAAATCGTAGGAATTTTTACGAGCAGTACTTC.

V is TRBV6-5 and J is TRBJ2-5, with 7 nucleotides matching TRBD2. The end of the DNA aligns better with TRBJ2-7, so the J call may be wrong. The CDR3 is made up of 14 amino acids. In germline, CDR1 is MNHEY, CDR2 SVGAGI. The CDR3 sequence is CASRRSLADYEQYF. The CDR3, as DNA: TGTGCCAGCAGGAGGTCCCTAGCGGACTACGAGCAGTACTTC.

The V and J genes are TRBV9 and TRBJ2-2; TRBD2 aligns across 7 bases. There are 16 residues in the CDR3. Germline V gene lookup returns CDR1 SGDLS and CDR2 YYNGEE. V gave up 1 base and J gave up 4 bases; unmatched junction bases: 7. In DNA form, the CDR3 reads TGTGCCAGCAGCGTAAGAGCGGGAACTTCCACCGGGGAGCTGTTTTTT. Its protein product is CASSVRAGTSTGELFF.

As regards this clone: Germline and junction disagree at one end, which may indicate a read error. The genes are TRBV7-7 and TRBJ2-3; D may correspond to TRBD1 or TRBD2 (5 bases each). Germline V gene lookup returns CDR1 SSHAT and CDR2 FNYEAQ (reference sequence). The CDR3 is made up of 13 amino acids. Written as DNA, the CDR3 is TGTGCTAGCAGCTTAGCGCAGGGAGATACGCAGTATTTT. Translation: CASSLAQGDTQYF.

The chain employs TRBV4-1 and TRBJ1-6; 7 bases line up with TRBD1. V gave up 4 bases and J gave up 6 bases; unmatched junction bases: 6. The CDR3 length is 15 residues. Germline V CDR1 and CDR2: MGHRA, YSYEKL. CDR3 loop: CASSPAGQVNSPLHF. The CDR3 DNA follows: TGCGCCAGCAGCCCAGCTGGACAGGTTAATTCACCCCTCCACTTT.

The table lists this clone with a few counts. The chain recombines TRBV5-4 with TRBJ2-3; D perhaps matches TRBD2 (7 bases). The length of the CDR3 is 15 residues. CDR1 and CDR2 (germline): SGHNT, YYREEE (reference sequence). V lost 4 bases, J lost 5 bases, and 17 bases lay in between. The chain's CDR3 is CASSREGGRLDTQYF. As DNA, the CDR3 is TGTGCCAGCAGCCGCGAGGGGGGGCGCCTAGATACGCAGTATTTT.

This clone was recorded a few times. CDR3 loop: CASLPKMNTEAFF. The CDR3 DNA follows: TGTGCCAGCTTACCGAAAATGAACACTGAAGCTTTCTTT. V gene TRBV6-1 combines with J gene TRBJ1-1; D is uncertain. Trimming left V 8 bases short and J 0 bases short, with 10 bases between. Germline CDR1 MNHNS, CDR2 SASEGT. This CDR3 region has 13 residues.

This chain connects TRBV2 to TRBJ2-3, with a possible D match to TRBD2 (5 bases). Trimming pared 3 bases from V and 3 bases from J, leaving 7 bases between. CDR1 and CDR2 from the germline V gene are SNHLY and FYNNEI. The CDR3 is 13 amino acids. The CDR3 sequence: CASSEDLTDTQYF. The CDR3 nucleotides are TGTGCCAGCAGTGAGGACTTAACAGATACGCAGTATTTT.

The chain has TRBV7-2 and TRBJ1-1, with TRBD1 identical over 7 bases. Germline V CDR1 and CDR2: SGHTA, FQGNSA. With V trimmed by 5 bases and J by 0 bases, 9 bases remained unmatched. The CDR3 runs 16 residues. The CDR3 reads CASSADRALMNTEAFF. CDR3 coding DNA: TGTGCCAGCAGCGCAGACAGGGCCCTCATGAACACTGAAGCTTTCTTT.

This chain connects TRBV5-1 to TRBJ2-3; 12 bases are shared with TRBD2. Trimming took 2 bases from V and 4 from J; bases not matched to a gene: 5. This CDR3 comprises 16 residues. Germline CDR1 reads SGHRS; CDR2 reads YFSETQ. The CDR3 is CASSFSSGGAADTQYF. For the CDR3, the DNA is TGCGCCAGCAGCTTTTCTAGCGGGGGGGCGGCAGATACGCAGTATTTT. The whole variable domain, filled in from reference TRBV5-1 and TRBJ2-3, reads KAGVTQTPRYLIKTRGQQVTLSCSPISGHRSVSWYQQTPGQGLQFLFEYFSETQRNKGNFPGRFSGRQFSNSRSEMNVSTLELGDSALYLCASSFSSGGAADTQYFGPGTRLTVL.

The genes are TRBV4-1 and TRBJ1-6; D is unclear. The CDR3 sequence is 14 residues long. Germline V gene lookup returns CDR1 MGHRA and CDR2 YSYEKL. V dropped 4 bases and J dropped 7 bases, with 11 bases sitting between them. The CDR3: CASSRPGRNSPLHF. The CDR3 nucleotides read TGCGCCAGCAGCCGCCCTGGTAGGAATTCACCCCTCCACTTT.

The V call is TRBV18, the J call TRBJ1-1; D unclear. V lost 3 bases, J lost 1 base, and 9 bases lay in between. Germline CDR1 and CDR2: KGHSH and LQKENI. The CDR3 sequence is 14 residues long. CDR3 loop: CASSPASGNTEAFF. Here the CDR3 DNA reads TGTGCCAGCTCACCGGCGTCTGGGAACACTGAAGCTTTCTTT.

The rearrangement uses TRBV6-5 and TRBJ1-1; TRBD1 agrees at 7 bases. From germline, CDR1 is MNHEY and CDR2 SVGAGI. The CDR3 is made up of 14 amino acids. Trimming at V came to 1 base and at J to 5 bases, leaving 4 bases not matched to a gene. CDR3 region: CASSYLQGNTEAFF. The CDR3 DNA reads as TGTGCCAGCAGTTACTTACAGGGGAATACTGAAGCTTTCTTT.

This clone was found a few times. The chain links TRBV2 to TRBJ1-2; possibly TRBD1 for D (5 bases). Deletions cut 2 bases from V and 0 bases from J, with 10 bases between. The germline V gene has CDR1 SNHLY and CDR2 FYNNEI. CDR3 size: 15 residues. CDR3 in DNA: TGTGCCAGCAGTGAACTTCAGGGTACTAACTATGGCTACACCTTC. Translating it yields CASSELQGTNYGYTF.

This clone was detected once. The chain has TRBV11-3 and TRBJ2-5, with D uncertain. V lost 6 bases, J lost 5 bases, and 16 bases lay in between. This CDR3 is 14 amino acids long. Germline loops: CDR1 SGHNT, CDR2 YENEEA. In nucleotides, the CDR3 is TGTGCCAGCAGAGCTTTCTCCCCCCCCGAGACCCAGTACTTC. Translated, it gives CASRAFSPPETQYF. Filled out from reference TRBV11-3 and TRBJ2-5, the complete variable domain reads EAGVVQSPRYKIIEKKQPVAFWCNPISGHNTLYWYLQNLGQGPELLIRYENEEAVDDSQLPKDRFSAERLKGVDSTLKIQPAELGDSAVYLCASRAFSPPETQYFGPGTRLLVL.

The V and J genes are TRBV4-3 and TRBJ1-2, with unresolved D. The CDR3 has 16 amino acids. Germline lookup yields CDR1 LGHNA and CDR2 YSLEER. Trimming stripped 0 bases from V and 7 bases from J, with 18 bases between. CDR3 region: CASSQDRQDPMSGYTF. The CDR3 DNA follows: TGCGCCAGCAGCCAAGATCGCCAGGACCCTATGAGTGGCTACACCTTC.

The gene calls are TRBV18 and TRBJ2-5, with D possibly matching TRBD1 (5 bases). Germline CDR1 and CDR2: KGHSH and LQKENI. V shed 0 bases and J shed 4 bases, with 9 bases lying between them. The CDR3 runs to 14 residues. This chain's CDR3 is CASSPPSRVETQYF. DNA for the CDR3: TGTGCCAGCTCACCACCCTCCAGGGTAGAGACCCAGTACTTC.

The chain is built from TRBV19 and TRBJ1-1; D is unresolved. The V gene's germline CDR1 is LNHDA and CDR2 SQIVND (reference sequence). The CDR3 spans 16 residues. The germline V and J ends were trimmed by 4 bases and 3 bases, with 18 bases remaining between them. This chain's CDR3 is CASSTGREWSDTEAFF. The CDR3 DNA follows: TGTGCCAGTAGTACGGGGAGGGAGTGGAGCGACACTGAAGCTTTCTTT.

The chain joins TRBV5-1 to TRBJ1-2; no clear D gene. Germline V lookup: CDR1 SGHRS, CDR2 YFSETQ. V lost 3 bases, J lost 14 bases, and 17 bases lay in between. The CDR3 covers 12 residues. The DNA for the CDR3 is TGCGCCAGCAGCTCAGCTCCGGGGAACTGGACCTTC. Its protein product is CASSSAPGNWTF.

V usage is TRBV18 and J usage is TRBJ1-2, with no clear D. This CDR3 is 14 amino acids long. The ends were cut back, 2 bases at V and 2 bases at J, with 9 bases in the middle. Germline V gives CDR1 KGHSH, CDR2 LQKENI. CDR3 amino acids: CASSPETVNYGYTF. In DNA, the CDR3 is TGTGCCAGCTCACCAGAAACAGTCAACTATGGCTACACCTTC.

The chain joins TRBV30 to TRBJ1-2; D remains unclear. Trimming pared 0 bases from V and 4 bases from J, leaving 12 bases between. The V gene's germline CDR1 is GTSNPN and CDR2 SVGIG (reference sequence). This CDR3 is built from 14 residues. The CDR3 protein is CAWSVIVGTYGYTF. The CDR3, as DNA: TGTGCCTGGAGTGTTATTGTGGGCACCTATGGCTACACCTTC.

About this clone: A read error is possible here, since a much larger clone lies one base away. The chain carries TRBV20-1 and TRBJ1-3; the D is unclear. Germline V gene sequence: CDR1 DFQATT, CDR2 SNEGSKA (reference sequence). The V and J ends lost 3 bases and 4 bases respectively, with 4 bases between them. CDR3 length equals 11 residues. Here the CDR3 reads CSASGGNTIYF. The CDR3 nucleotides read TGCAGTGCTAGTGGGGGAAACACCATATATTTT.

The V and J genes are TRBV18 and TRBJ1-5; D gene uncertain. Deletions cut 2 bases from V and 7 bases from J, with 9 bases between. From germline, CDR1 is KGHSH and CDR2 LQKENI. The CDR3 sequence is 13 residues long. This CDR3 is CASSPTGLQPQHF. The CDR3 DNA reads TGTGCCAGCTCACCAACCGGGTTACAGCCCCAGCATTTT. Together with reference TRBV18 and TRBJ1-5, the CDR3 gives the full variable domain: NAGVMQNPRHLVRRRGQEARLRCSPMKGHSHVYWYRQLPEEGLKFMVYLQKENIIDESGMPKERFSAEFPKEGPSILRIQQVVRGDSAAYFCASSPTGLQPQHFGDGTRLSIL.

Only a few counts were recorded for this clone. V is TRBV6-5 and J is TRBJ2-2, with TRBD1 as a possible D gene (5 bases). The V gene lost 0 bases and the J gene lost 4 bases, with 12 bases spanning the gap. This CDR3 has 16 amino acids. The germline CDR1 and CDR2 sequences are MNHEY and SVGAGI. The CDR3 loop reads CASSYSAGGATGELFF. The CDR3 DNA follows: TGTGCCAGCAGTTACTCGGCAGGTGGGGCCACCGGGGAGCTGTTTTTT.